The sequence of this TCR beta chain was determined in a study of shared clonotypes between healthy human individuals. Study-level information: Donors had three CD4 naive, three CD4 memory, two CD8 naive and one CD8 memory plate apiece. Study-wide results and limits: When naive CD4 clonotypes were compared across a handful of donors, approximately 5% were shared. Non-shared clonotypes were found to have lower generation probabilities than the clonotypes that were shared by all four of the sorted-subset donors.

Concerning this clone: Its antigen is not identified.

Some clones are missing from TCRdb's copy, which holds only in-frame ones; the method was immunoSEQ multiplex PCR. The sample holds approximately 530,000 clones, 90% to 96% seen once. The CDR3 loop spans 16 amino acids. Germline V lookup: CDR1 SNHLY, CDR2 FYNNEI. Losses at the gene ends were 7 bases for V and 4 bases for J; bases not matched to a gene: 10. V is TRBV2 and J is TRBJ2-5; 12 positions agree with TRBD2. This clonotype was sampled from a young woman in good health. The sample consisted of naive CD4+ T cells sorted from blood. The subset denotes: CD45RA+ positively selected. This CDR3 is CASTASGRALRETQYF. CDR3 DNA sequence: TGTGCCAGCACGGCTAGCGGGAGGGCCCTTAGAGAGACCCAGTACTTC.